This T cell receptor beta chain appears in the sequencing data of a study of patients and donors after allogeneic stem cell transplantation. This clonotype was counted a few times. TCRdb re-called the RT-PCR reads through MiXCR, storing one row per CDR3 protein. Of about 150,000 distinct CDR3 sequences in the sample, roughly two fifths are singletons; the top ten hold around half. The sequence derives from a human donor who was either an allogeneic HSCT recipient or a stem cell or donor lymphocyte infusion donor (not recorded which). It is not recorded whose cells these are; they may come from a transplant donor. The sample consisted of blood, either unsorted or a sorted T cell fraction (not recorded which).

The CDR3 nucleotides read TGTGCCAGCAGCCAAGATAGGGGGTTCACTAATGAAAAACTGTTTTTT. It yields the protein CASSQDRGFTNEKLFF. The V gene is TRBV4-2, the J gene TRBJ1-4; D might be TRBD1 (6 bases). The CDR3 runs 16 residues. CDR1 and CDR2 (germline): LGHNA, YNFKEQ. V was clipped by 0 bases and J by 2 bases, with 10 bases between them.